The 5 T cell receptor beta chains below were found in one sample sequenced in a study of blood T cell repertoires in COVID-19. Sequencing used immunoSEQ multiplex PCR; TCRdb keeps in-frame clones, though not all of them. The sample lists about 190,000 clones; around 78% were seen once. Sequenced: peripheral blood. The source is a woman aged 80 or over with active or convalescent COVID-19.

This chain joins TRBV9 and TRBJ2-2; tentatively, D is TRBD1 (6 bases). Germline lookup yields CDR1 SGDLS and CDR2 YYNGEE. The CDR3 is 14 residues long. Between the trimmed V and J ends, which lost 0 bases and 5 bases, there was a span of 8 bases. The CDR3 is CASSVAQGTGELFF. For the CDR3, the DNA is TGTGCCAGCAGCGTAGCTCAGGGGACCGGGGAGCTGTTTTTT. The full variable domain, with the rest looked up from reference TRBV9 and TRBJ2-2, is DSGVTQTPKHLITATGQRVTLRCSPRSGDLSVYWYQQSLDQGLQFLIQYYNGEERAKGNILERFSAQQFPDLHSELNLSSLELGDSALYFCASSVAQGTGELFFGEGSRLTVL.

Of note for this clone: The same CDR3 can be traced to other DNA sequences in this sample. The rearrangement joins TRBV19 to TRBJ1-5, with TRBD1 as a possible D gene (5 bases). V lost 2 bases, J lost 6 bases, and 8 bases lay in between. CDR1 and CDR2 (germline): LNHDA, SQIVND (reference sequence). CDR3 size: 13 residues. CDR3 nucleotide sequence: TGTGCCAGTAGTATACAGGGAAGTCAGCCCCAGCATTTT. It encodes CASSIQGSQPQHF. Supplemented by reference TRBV19 and TRBJ1-5, the full variable domain reads DGGITQSPKYLFRKEGQNVTLSCEQNLNHDAMYWYRQDPGQGLRLIYYSQIVNDFQKGDIAEGYSVSREKKESFPLTVTSAQKNPTAFYLCASSIQGSQPQHFGDGTRLSIL.

The chain employs TRBV28 and TRBJ2-3; TRBD2 agrees at 13 bases. The CDR3 extends over 17 amino acids. Germline values: CDR1 MDHEN, CDR2 SYDVKM. The ends lost 7 bases at V and 4 bases at J; junction bases unmatched: 11. The CDR3 here is CASIGTSGAPPPDTQYF. For the CDR3, the DNA is TGTGCCAGCATTGGGACTAGCGGGGCTCCCCCCCCAGATACGCAGTATTTT. Full variable domain (remainder filled in from reference TRBV28 and TRBJ2-3): DVKVTQSSRYLVKRTGEKVFLECVQDMDHENMFWYRQDPGLGLRLIYFSYDVKMKEKGDIPEGYSVSREKKERFSLILESASTNQTSMYLCASIGTSGAPPPDTQYFGPGTRLTVL.

V and J are TRBV10-3 and TRBJ2-1; TRBD2 matches 10 bases. Trimming at V came to 7 bases and at J to 0 bases, leaving 9 bases not matched to a gene. CDR1 is ENHRY, CDR2 SYGVKD, per germline. The CDR3 extends over 17 amino acids. CDR3 nucleotides: TGTGCCATCACCGGACTAGCGGTCCTTCGCTCCTACAATGAGCAGTTCTTC. Translating it yields CAITGLAVLRSYNEQFF.

A single count supports this clone. This chain uses TRBV18 with TRBJ1-1; D might be TRBD1 (6 bases). CDR1 is KGHSH and CDR2 is LQKENI in the germline V gene. The V end lost 6 bases, the J end lost 3 bases, and 20 bases lay between the germline ends. CDR3 length: 16 amino acids. This CDR3 reads CASSLFPGEGDTEAFF. CDR3 coding DNA: TGTGCCAGCTCTCTCTTTCCCGGAGAGGGGGACACTGAAGCTTTCTTT.